Sequencing of this TCR beta chain was carried out in a study of T-cell reconstitution after alpha-beta-depleted transplantation in children. Molecular barcoding with unique molecular identifiers was used for the TCRbeta library. MiXCR, applied by TCRdb to the PCR reads, yields one record per CDR3 protein. The table lists over 550,000 distinct CDR3 sequences, about 10% of them singletons. Germline V gives CDR1 MRHNA, CDR2 SNTAGT. The CDR3 contains 13 residues. V was cut by 6 bases and J by 6 bases, with 13 bases left in between. This specimen consisted of PBMCs from the stem cell graft donor, obtained from the stem cell graft. This clonotype was obtained from a human donor who donated a stem cell graft to a child with acute myeloid leukemia. The V gene is TRBV6-4, the J gene TRBJ2-3, with D possibly being TRBD1 (6 bases). CDR3 sequence reads: CASRRDIGDTQYF. The CDR3 nucleotides are TGTGCCAGCAGACGGGACATAGGGGATACGCAGTATTTT.